This is a list of T cell receptor beta chains from one sample in a study of vaccination and CD4 T cells after COVID-19. TCRdb re-called the PCR reads with MiXCR, one entry per CDR3 protein. The sample carries about 15,000 distinct CDR3 sequences, about 60% recorded once. The antigens for these receptors are not known. The specimen sequenced was CD4+ T cells from blood, cultured in vitro. The receptors here all came from a human donor who had recovered from COVID-19. CDR3s include the opening cysteine and the closing phenylalanine or tryptophan. The D gene is left open where the match is weak. Clone size appears in some rows only: once, few, many, or a class for an expanded clone.

clone size: few; J gene: TRBJ1-5; D gene: -; V gene: TRBV5-8; CDR3 protein: CASSAAGVVNQPQHF; CDR3 DNA: TGTGCCAGCAGCGCGGCCGGGGTGGTCAATCAGCCCCAGCATTTT
clone size: once; J gene: TRBJ2-5; D gene: -; V gene: TRBV19; CDR3 protein: CASSTSSIGQETQYF; CDR3 DNA: TGTGCCAGTAGTACCTCTAGTATCGGCCAAGAGACCCAGTACTTC
clone size: -; J gene: TRBJ1-5; D gene: -; V gene: TRBV7-2; CDR3 protein: CASSPGPWQPQHF; CDR3 DNA: TGTGCCAGCAGCCCCGGGCCCTGGCAGCCCCAGCATTTT
clone size: -; J gene: TRBJ1-1; D gene: TRBD1; V gene: TRBV6-2/TRBV6-3; CDR3 protein: CASSPQGGATEAFF; CDR3 DNA: TGTGCCAGCAGTCCACAGGGGGGGGCCACTGAAGCTTTCTTT
clone size: few; J gene: TRBJ1-2; D gene: -; V gene: TRBV24-1; CDR3 protein: CATSDGDGQIYGYTF; CDR3 DNA: TGTGCCACCAGTGATGGGGACGGACAAATTTATGGCTACACCTTC
clone size: few; J gene: TRBJ1-6; D gene: -; V gene: TRBV19; CDR3 protein: CASREASLGNSPLHF; CDR3 DNA: TGTGCCAGTAGAGAGGCCTCCCTCGGTAATTCACCCCTCCACTTT
clone size: -; J gene: TRBJ1-3; D gene: TRBD1; V gene: TRBV7-9; CDR3 protein: CASSPRTGFGNTIYF; CDR3 DNA: TGTGCCAGCAGCCCCCGGACAGGGTTTGGAAACACCATATATTTT
clone size: -; J gene: TRBJ2-5; D gene: -; V gene: TRBV20-1; CDR3 protein: CSARDTVLETQYF; CDR3 DNA: TGCAGTGCTAGAGATACAGTTCTAGAGACCCAGTACTTC
clone size: -; J gene: TRBJ2-5; D gene: TRBD2; V gene: TRBV20-1; CDR3 protein: CSAGTSGSFETQYF; CDR3 DNA: TGCAGTGCTGGGACTAGCGGGAGCTTTGAGACCCAGTACTTC
clone size: -; J gene: TRBJ2-1; D gene: -; V gene: TRBV6-1; CDR3 protein: CASSEFGAQFF; CDR3 DNA: TGTGCCAGCAGTGAATTCGGGGCTCAGTTCTTC
clone size: medium-sized; J gene: TRBJ1-2; D gene: -; V gene: TRBV15; CDR3 protein: CATSREYGNNYGYTF; CDR3 DNA: TGTGCCACCAGCAGAGAATATGGCAATAACTATGGCTACACCTTC
clone size: -; J gene: TRBJ1-2; D gene: TRBD1; V gene: TRBV10-3; CDR3 protein: CAISERTGDGYTF; CDR3 DNA: TGTGCCATCAGTGAGCGGACAGGGGATGGCTACACCTTC
clone size: -; J gene: TRBJ1-2; D gene: -; V gene: TRBV6-2/TRBV6-3; CDR3 protein: CASSSDIGGYTF; CDR3 DNA: TGTGCCAGCAGTTCCGATATCGGCGGCTACACCTTC
clone size: -; J gene: TRBJ1-3; D gene: TRBD1; V gene: TRBV7-9; CDR3 protein: CASSTDRGSGNTIYF; CDR3 DNA: TGTGCCAGCAGCACCGACAGGGGAAGTGGAAACACCATATATTTT
clone size: large; J gene: TRBJ1-1; D gene: -; V gene: TRBV19; CDR3 protein: CASSTPPPRRPEAFF; CDR3 DNA: TGTGCCAGTAGTACCCCCCCCCCCAGAAGGCCTGAAGCTTTCTTT
clone size: -; J gene: TRBJ2-3; D gene: TRBD2; V gene: TRBV6-4; CDR3 protein: CASSDGTSFDTQYF; CDR3 DNA: TGTGCCAGCAGTGACGGGACTAGCTTTGATACGCAGTATTTT
clone size: -; J gene: TRBJ1-6; D gene: TRBD1; V gene: TRBV30; CDR3 protein: CAWDRETRISPLHF; CDR3 DNA: TGTGCCTGGGACAGGGAGACTAGAATATCACCCCTCCACTTT
clone size: few; J gene: TRBJ2-3; D gene: -; V gene: TRBV20-1; CDR3 protein: CSAIRDPLTDTQYF; CDR3 DNA: TGCAGTGCTATCCGGGACCCCCTTACAGATACGCAGTATTTT
clone size: few; J gene: TRBJ1-2; D gene: TRBD1; V gene: TRBV25-1; CDR3 protein: CASRGSPGQVPGNYGYTF; CDR3 DNA: TGTGCCAGCAGGGGGAGTCCGGGACAGGTCCCTGGCAACTATGGCTACACCTTC
clone size: few; J gene: TRBJ2-2; D gene: -; V gene: TRBV29-1; CDR3 protein: CSVGGQMNTGELFF; CDR3 DNA: TGCAGCGTTGGGGGACAAATGAACACCGGGGAGCTGTTTTTT
clone size: -; J gene: TRBJ1-6; D gene: TRBD1; V gene: TRBV7-2; CDR3 protein: CASSSDRARSPLHF; CDR3 DNA: TGTGCCAGCAGCTCGGACAGGGCAAGATCACCCCTCCACTTT
clone size: -; J gene: TRBJ1-4; D gene: TRBD1; V gene: TRBV20-1; CDR3 protein: CSARGQVNEKLFF; CDR3 DNA: TGCAGTGCTAGGGGACAGGTTAATGAAAAACTGTTTTTT
clone size: -; J gene: TRBJ1-5; D gene: TRBD1; V gene: TRBV18; CDR3 protein: CASSPVTGDNQPQHF; CDR3 DNA: TGTGCCAGCTCACCGGTGACAGGGGACAATCAGCCCCAGCATTTT
clone size: few; J gene: TRBJ2-2; D gene: -; V gene: TRBV6-2/TRBV6-3; CDR3 protein: CASSFRATGELFF; CDR3 DNA: TGTGCCAGCAGTTTCCGGGCCACCGGGGAGCTGTTTTTT
clone size: -; J gene: TRBJ1-6; D gene: TRBD1; V gene: TRBV2; CDR3 protein: CASSATGTGNSPLHF; CDR3 DNA: TGTGCCAGCAGCGCCACCGGGACAGGGAATTCACCCCTCCACTTT
clone size: -; J gene: TRBJ2-3; D gene: TRBD2; V gene: TRBV20-1; CDR3 protein: CSAPGGAGGGDTQYF; CDR3 DNA: TGCAGTGCCCCGGGGGGAGCGGGGGGAGGAGATACGCAGTATTTT
clone size: -; J gene: TRBJ2-1; D gene: -; V gene: TRBV4-2; CDR3 protein: CASSQNSGGGSDEQFF; CDR3 DNA: TGTGCCAGCAGCCAAAACAGTGGGGGTGGGTCCGATGAGCAGTTCTTC
clone size: -; J gene: TRBJ2-3; D gene: -; V gene: TRBV2; CDR3 protein: CASSSRQALTDTQYF; CDR3 DNA: TGTGCCAGCAGTTCAAGACAGGCCCTCACAGATACGCAGTATTTT
clone size: -; J gene: TRBJ1-3; D gene: -; V gene: TRBV24-1; CDR3 protein: CATSDLPRSAGNTIYF; CDR3 DNA: TGTGCCACCAGTGATCTCCCCCGATCGGCTGGAAACACCATATATTTT
clone size: -; J gene: TRBJ1-5; D gene: -; V gene: TRBV16; CDR3 protein: CASSQGRNQPQHF; CDR3 DNA: TGTGCCAGCAGCCAAGGCCGCAATCAGCCCCAGCATTTT
clone size: -; J gene: TRBJ1-2; D gene: -; V gene: TRBV30; CDR3 protein: CAWGPPPYSRSNYGYTF; CDR3 DNA: TGTGCCTGGGGCCCCCCTCCATACTCCCGATCGAACTATGGCTACACCTTC
clone size: -; J gene: TRBJ1-2; D gene: TRBD1; V gene: TRBV24-1; CDR3 protein: CATSDRDRTRPYGYTF; CDR3 DNA: TGTGCCACCAGTGACCGGGACAGGACTCGCCCCTATGGCTACACCTTC
clone size: few; J gene: TRBJ2-5; D gene: -; V gene: TRBV15; CDR3 protein: CATSRQKETQYF; CDR3 DNA: TGTGCCACCAGCAGACAAAAGGAGACCCAGTACTTC
clone size: -; J gene: TRBJ2-1; D gene: TRBD2; V gene: TRBV20-1; CDR3 protein: CSPQRSIAGVVEQFF; CDR3 DNA: TGCAGTCCCCAAAGGAGTATAGCGGGAGTTGTGGAGCAGTTCTTC
clone size: -; J gene: TRBJ2-7; D gene: -; V gene: TRBV21-1; CDR3 protein: CASSNRDRAISEQYF; CDR3 DNA: TGTGCCAGCAGCAACCGGGACAGGGCTATCTCCGAGCAGTACTTC
clone size: once; J gene: TRBJ2-1; D gene: TRBD1; V gene: TRBV6-1; CDR3 protein: CASSLDRTRNEQFF; CDR3 DNA: TGTGCCAGCAGCCTGGACAGGACCCGCAATGAGCAGTTCTTC
clone size: -; J gene: TRBJ1-1; D gene: -; V gene: TRBV12-3/TRBV12-4; CDR3 protein: CASRDSLEPYRVTKMNTEAFF; CDR3 DNA: TGTGCCAGTCGCGACAGTTTGGAACCATACAGGGTAACTAAAATGAACACTGAAGCTTTCTTT
clone size: -; J gene: TRBJ2-5; D gene: -; V gene: TRBV6-1; CDR3 protein: CASTRGARETQYF; CDR3 DNA: TGTGCCAGCACTAGGGGGGCCCGGGAGACCCAGTACTTC
clone size: -; J gene: TRBJ2-5; D gene: TRBD2; V gene: TRBV7-2; CDR3 protein: CASSQEAGTSGVETQYF; CDR3 DNA: TGTGCCAGCAGCCAGGAAGCCGGGACTAGCGGGGTGGAGACCCAGTACTTC
clone size: few; J gene: TRBJ1-2; D gene: TRBD1; V gene: TRBV6-5; CDR3 protein: CASSYSKGAFGYTF; CDR3 DNA: TGTGCCAGCAGTTACTCGAAGGGGGCTTTTGGCTACACCTTC
clone size: few; J gene: TRBJ1-2; D gene: -; V gene: TRBV12-1; CDR3 protein: CASGSAQNYGYTF; CDR3 DNA: TGTGCCAGCGGTTCTGCCCAGAACTATGGCTACACCTTC
clone size: -; J gene: TRBJ2-3; D gene: -; V gene: TRBV7-9; CDR3 protein: CASSLVGRGVADTQYF; CDR3 DNA: TGTGCCAGCAGCTTAGTGGGCAGGGGTGTGGCAGATACGCAGTATTTT
clone size: -; J gene: TRBJ2-7; D gene: TRBD2; V gene: TRBV20-1; CDR3 protein: CSALSGLGILEQYF; CDR3 DNA: TGCAGTGCTCTATCGGGACTAGGAATTCTCGAGCAGTACTTC
clone size: -; J gene: TRBJ1-5; D gene: TRBD1; V gene: TRBV6-5; CDR3 protein: CASSYPRTGKNQPQHF; CDR3 DNA: TGTGCCAGCAGTTACCCCCGGACAGGGAAGAATCAGCCCCAGCATTTT
clone size: few; J gene: TRBJ2-5; D gene: TRBD2; V gene: TRBV5-4; CDR3 protein: CASTSLAGGQSGETQYF; CDR3 DNA: TGTGCCAGCACCTCCTTAGCGGGGGGGCAGTCGGGAGAGACCCAGTACTTC
clone size: few; J gene: TRBJ1-1; D gene: -; V gene: TRBV15; CDR3 protein: CATSRPTALGTEAFF; CDR3 DNA: TGTGCCACCAGCAGACCCACTGCGTTGGGTACTGAAGCTTTCTTT
clone size: -; J gene: TRBJ2-4; D gene: -; V gene: TRBV7-2; CDR3 protein: CASSLGGTKNIQYF; CDR3 DNA: TGTGCCAGCAGCTTAGGCGGGACCAAAAACATTCAGTACTTC
clone size: few; J gene: TRBJ1-2; D gene: -; V gene: TRBV7-9; CDR3 protein: CASSLGDPANYGYTF; CDR3 DNA: TGTGCCAGCAGCTTAGGAGACCCCGCTAACTATGGCTACACCTTC
clone size: -; J gene: TRBJ2-1; D gene: -; V gene: TRBV6-2/TRBV6-3; CDR3 protein: CASSYSKGGGYNEQFF; CDR3 DNA: TGTGCCAGCAGTTACTCGAAAGGGGGGGGCTACAATGAGCAGTTCTTC
clone size: -; J gene: TRBJ1-1; D gene: -; V gene: TRBV10-3; CDR3 protein: CAISGASTPLRGNTEAFF; CDR3 DNA: TGTGCCATCAGCGGAGCGAGCACCCCTTTAAGAGGAAACACTGAAGCTTTCTTT
clone size: -; J gene: TRBJ2-2; D gene: -; V gene: TRBV7-3; CDR3 protein: CASSFASRASELFF; CDR3 DNA: TGTGCCAGCAGCTTTGCATCTAGGGCCTCCGAGCTGTTTTTT
clone size: -; J gene: TRBJ2-5; D gene: -; V gene: TRBV23-1; CDR3 protein: CATFFREETQYF; CDR3 DNA: TGCGCCACCTTCTTCAGGGAGGAGACCCAGTACTTC
clone size: few; J gene: TRBJ2-7; D gene: -; V gene: TRBV24-1; CDR3 protein: CATSGGDGEQYF; CDR3 DNA: TGTGCCACCAGTGGAGGGGACGGCGAGCAGTACTTC
clone size: once; J gene: TRBJ1-2; D gene: TRBD1; V gene: TRBV6-1; CDR3 protein: CASRGQGPNYGYTF; CDR3 DNA: TGTGCCAGCAGGGGACAGGGTCCTAACTATGGCTACACCTTC
clone size: -; J gene: TRBJ2-3; D gene: -; V gene: TRBV20-1; CDR3 protein: CSARDLGGSTDTQYF; CDR3 DNA: TGCAGTGCTAGAGATCTCGGGGGTTCCACAGATACGCAGTATTTT
clone size: -; J gene: TRBJ1-1; D gene: TRBD1; V gene: TRBV27; CDR3 protein: CASSKNRGRTNTEAFF; CDR3 DNA: TGTGCCAGCAGTAAAAACAGGGGGCGGACGAACACTGAAGCTTTCTTT
clone size: few; J gene: TRBJ2-2; D gene: TRBD2; V gene: TRBV20-1; CDR3 protein: CSARLAGRDTGELFF; CDR3 DNA: TGCAGTGCTAGACTAGCGGGACGAGACACCGGGGAGCTGTTTTTT